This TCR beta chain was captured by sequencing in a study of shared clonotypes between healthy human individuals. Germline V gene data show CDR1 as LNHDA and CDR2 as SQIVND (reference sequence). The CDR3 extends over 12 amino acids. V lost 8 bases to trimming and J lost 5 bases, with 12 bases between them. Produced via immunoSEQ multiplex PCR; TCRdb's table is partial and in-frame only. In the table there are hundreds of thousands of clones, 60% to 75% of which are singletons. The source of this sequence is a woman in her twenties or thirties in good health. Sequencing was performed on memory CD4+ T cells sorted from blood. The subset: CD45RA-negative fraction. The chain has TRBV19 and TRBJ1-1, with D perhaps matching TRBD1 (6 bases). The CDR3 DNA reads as TGTGCCAGTCGGCAGGGGTGGACTGAAGCTTTCTTT. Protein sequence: CASRQGWTEAFF. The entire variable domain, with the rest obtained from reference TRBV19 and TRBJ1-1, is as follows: DGGITQSPKYLFRKEGQNVTLSCEQNLNHDAMYWYRQDPGQGLRLIYYSQIVNDFQKGDIAEGYSVSREKKESFPLTVTSAQKNPTAFYLCASRQGWTEAFFGQGTRLTVV.